This T cell receptor (beta chain) was retrieved from a study of regulatory T cells in long-lasting Graves disease. This clonotype showed up many times. Described time point: persistent/refractory GD, antithyroid drugs over 5 years with positive TRAb. Extracted PBMC RNA gave rise to the TCR library. Losses at the gene ends were 2 bases for V and 1 base for J; bases not matched to a gene: 3. CDR3 size: 15 residues. Arm-PCR of CDR3 regions and iRepertoire HTBI primers were the basis on which TCR beta libraries were built. One entry per CDR3 protein, called by TCRdb with MiXCR from the multiplex PCR reads. Here the sample spans hundreds of thousands of distinct CDR3 sequences, less than 25% being singletons.

The genes are TRBV12-3 or TRBV12-4 and TRBJ2-7, with TRBD1 matching 9 bases. This receptor was obtained from a female donor with Graves disease. The source was peripheral blood mononuclear cells (PBMCs), collected when the disease was refractory, from a patient treated with antithyroid drugs. The CDR3 DNA follows: TGTGCCAGCAGTTTAAGGGGACAGGGTTCCTACGAGCAGTACTTC. As protein: CASSLRGQGSYEQYF.